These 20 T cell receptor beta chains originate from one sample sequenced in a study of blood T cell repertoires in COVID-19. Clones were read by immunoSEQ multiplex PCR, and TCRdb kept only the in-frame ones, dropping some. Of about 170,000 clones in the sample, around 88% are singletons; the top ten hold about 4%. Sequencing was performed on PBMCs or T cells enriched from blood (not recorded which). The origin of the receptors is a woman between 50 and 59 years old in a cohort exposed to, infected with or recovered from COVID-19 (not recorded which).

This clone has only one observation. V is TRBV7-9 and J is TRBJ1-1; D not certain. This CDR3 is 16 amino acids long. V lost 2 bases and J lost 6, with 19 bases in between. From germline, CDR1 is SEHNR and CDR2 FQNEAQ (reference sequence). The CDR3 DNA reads TGTGCCAGCAGCTTAAAGACGGGCAGCTCGGGGTCTGAAGCTTTCTTT. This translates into CASSLKTGSSGSEAFF.

The CDR3 bases are TGTGCCAGCAATTCCCTAGCGGGAGGTAGCACAGATACGCAGTATTTT. Translating gives CASNSLAGGSTDTQYF. The rearrangement uses TRBV7-9 and TRBJ2-3; 11 bases line up with TRBD2. There are 16 residues in the CDR3. The trim removed 7 bases at V and 0 bases at J, leaving 6 bases unmatched. Germline V gene lookup returns CDR1 SEHNR and CDR2 FQNEAQ (reference sequence).

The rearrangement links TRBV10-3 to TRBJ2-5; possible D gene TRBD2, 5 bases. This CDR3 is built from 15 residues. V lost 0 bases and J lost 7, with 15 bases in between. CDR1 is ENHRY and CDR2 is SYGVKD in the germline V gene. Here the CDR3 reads CAISESGGGLGTQYF. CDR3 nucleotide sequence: TGTGCCATCAGTGAGTCGGGTGGAGGCTTAGGGACCCAGTACTTC.

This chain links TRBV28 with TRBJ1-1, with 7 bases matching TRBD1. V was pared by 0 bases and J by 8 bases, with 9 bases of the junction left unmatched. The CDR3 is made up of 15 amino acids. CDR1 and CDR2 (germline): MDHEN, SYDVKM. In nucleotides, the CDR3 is TGTGCCAGCAGTTTATGGACGGGACAGTACTTGGAAGCTTTCTTT. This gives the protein CASSLWTGQYLEAFF.

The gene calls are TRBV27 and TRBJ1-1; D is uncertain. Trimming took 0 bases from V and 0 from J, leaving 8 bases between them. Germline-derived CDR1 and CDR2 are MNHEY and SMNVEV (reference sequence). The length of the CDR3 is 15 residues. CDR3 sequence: CASSLSPGLNTEAFF. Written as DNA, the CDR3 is TGTGCCAGCAGTTTATCGCCAGGCTTGAACACTGAAGCTTTCTTT.

The CDR3, as DNA: TGTGCCAGCAGCTTAGCGCTAACAGGGATCTACGAGCAGTACTTC. Translating gives CASSLALTGIYEQYF. The chain uses TRBV7-2 and TRBJ2-7; a weak D match, TRBD1 (6 bases). V was cut by 0 bases and J by 3 bases, with 12 bases left in between. This CDR3 contains 15 residues. In germline, CDR1 is SGHTA, CDR2 FQGNSA.

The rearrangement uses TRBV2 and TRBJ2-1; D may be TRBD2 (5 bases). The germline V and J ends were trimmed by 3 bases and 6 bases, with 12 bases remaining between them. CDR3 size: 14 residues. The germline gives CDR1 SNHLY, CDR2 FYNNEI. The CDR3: CASSDTGVVNEQFF. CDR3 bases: TGTGCCAGCAGTGATACCGGGGTAGTCAATGAGCAGTTCTTC.

The CDR3 nucleotides read TGTGCCAGCTCACCACCGGAGGGTATCCCCTCTGGAAACACCATATATTTT. Its translation is CASSPPEGIPSGNTIYF. The chain recombines TRBV18 with TRBJ1-3; D is undetermined. Trimming shortened V by 0 bases and J by 0 bases, and 12 bases separated the two germline ends. This CDR3 has 17 amino acids. CDR1 and CDR2 (germline): KGHSH, LQKENI.

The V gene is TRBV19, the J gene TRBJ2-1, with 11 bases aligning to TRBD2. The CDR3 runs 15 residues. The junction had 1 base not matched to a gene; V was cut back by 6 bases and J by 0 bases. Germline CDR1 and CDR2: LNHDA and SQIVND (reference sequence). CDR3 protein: CASRTSGTSYNEQFF. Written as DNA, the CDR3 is TGTGCCAGTAGGACTAGCGGGACCTCCTACAATGAGCAGTTCTTC. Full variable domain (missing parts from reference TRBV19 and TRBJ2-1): DGGITQSPKYLFRKEGQNVTLSCEQNLNHDAMYWYRQDPGQGLRLIYYSQIVNDFQKGDIAEGYSVSREKKESFPLTVTSAQKNPTAFYLCASRTSGTSYNEQFFGPGTRLTVL.

CDR3 sequence reads: CASSVPGSSYNEQFF. The CDR3 DNA is TGTGCCAGCAGCGTGCCCGGGAGCTCCTACAATGAGCAGTTCTTC. The chain uses TRBV5-4 and TRBJ2-1, with D perhaps matching TRBD2 (6 bases). CDR3 size: 15 residues. V was cut by 4 bases and J by 0 bases, with 11 bases left in between. CDR1 is SGHNT and CDR2 is YYREEE in the germline V gene (reference sequence).

In nucleotides, the CDR3 is TGTGCCAGCAGCACCAAGACAGGTGCTACCTACGAGCAGTACTTC. Its protein is CASSTKTGATYEQYF. The gene calls are TRBV11-2 and TRBJ2-7; tentatively, D is TRBD1 (6 bases). V dropped 5 bases and J dropped 2 bases, with 16 bases sitting between them. In germline, CDR1 is SGHAT, CDR2 FQNNGV. The CDR3 totals 15 residues.

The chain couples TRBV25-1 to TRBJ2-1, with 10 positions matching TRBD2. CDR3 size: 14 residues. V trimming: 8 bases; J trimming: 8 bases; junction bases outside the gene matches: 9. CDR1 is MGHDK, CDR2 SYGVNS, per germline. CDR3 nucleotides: TGTGCCAGCCAGGGGAGCGGGAGGGCCCATGAGCAGTTCTTC. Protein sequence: CASQGSGRAHEQFF.

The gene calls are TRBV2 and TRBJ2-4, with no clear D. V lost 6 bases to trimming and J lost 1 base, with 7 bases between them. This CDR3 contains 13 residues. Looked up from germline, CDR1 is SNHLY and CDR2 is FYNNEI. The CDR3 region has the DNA TGTGCCAGCAGAACAGATGCCAAAAACATTCAGTACTTC. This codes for CASRTDAKNIQYF.

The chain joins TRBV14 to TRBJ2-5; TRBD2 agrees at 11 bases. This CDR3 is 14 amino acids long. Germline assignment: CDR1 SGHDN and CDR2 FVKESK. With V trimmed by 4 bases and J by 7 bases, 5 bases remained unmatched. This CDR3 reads CASSLLAGVWTQYF. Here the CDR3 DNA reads TGTGCCAGCAGCCTACTAGCGGGAGTTTGGACCCAGTACTTC.

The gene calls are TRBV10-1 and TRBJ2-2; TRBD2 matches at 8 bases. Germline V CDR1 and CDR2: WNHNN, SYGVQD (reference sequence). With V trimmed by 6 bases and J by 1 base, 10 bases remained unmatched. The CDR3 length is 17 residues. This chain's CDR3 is CASRGEGREGNTGELFF. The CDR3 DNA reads TGCGCCAGCAGGGGAGAGGGCCGGGAGGGGAACACCGGGGAGCTGTTTTTT.

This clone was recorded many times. As DNA, the CDR3 is TGCGCCAGCAGCCAAGACAGGGGAAGCAATCAGCCCCAGCATTTT. Protein sequence: CASSQDRGSNQPQHF. The chain joins TRBV4-1 to TRBJ1-5; D might be TRBD1 (6 bases). The CDR3 runs to 15 residues. CDR1 and CDR2 (germline): MGHRA, YSYEKL. V lost 0 bases, J lost 1 base, and 7 bases lay in between.

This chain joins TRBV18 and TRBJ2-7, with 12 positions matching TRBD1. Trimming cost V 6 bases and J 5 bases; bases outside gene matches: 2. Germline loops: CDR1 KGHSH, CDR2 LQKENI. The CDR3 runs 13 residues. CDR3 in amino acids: CASSGTGGNEQYF. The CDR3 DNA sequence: TGTGCCAGCTCCGGGACAGGGGGCAACGAGCAGTACTTC.

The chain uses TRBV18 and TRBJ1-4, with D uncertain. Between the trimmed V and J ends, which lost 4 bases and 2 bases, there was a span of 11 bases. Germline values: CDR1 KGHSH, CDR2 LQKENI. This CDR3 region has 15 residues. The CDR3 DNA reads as TGTGCCAGCTCACGGAGTGTGGCCACTAATGAAAAACTGTTTTTT. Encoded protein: CASSRSVATNEKLFF.

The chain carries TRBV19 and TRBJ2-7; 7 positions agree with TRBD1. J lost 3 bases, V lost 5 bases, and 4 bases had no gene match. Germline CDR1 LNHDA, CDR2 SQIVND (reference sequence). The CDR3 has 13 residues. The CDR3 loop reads CASSWDRGYEQYF. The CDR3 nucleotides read TGTGCCAGTAGTTGGGACAGAGGCTACGAGCAGTACTTC.

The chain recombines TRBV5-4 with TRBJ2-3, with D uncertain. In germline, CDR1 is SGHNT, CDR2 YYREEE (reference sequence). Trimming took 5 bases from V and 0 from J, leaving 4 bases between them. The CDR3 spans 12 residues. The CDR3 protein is CASSQSTDTQYF. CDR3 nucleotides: TGTGCCAGCAGTCAAAGCACAGATACGCAGTATTTT. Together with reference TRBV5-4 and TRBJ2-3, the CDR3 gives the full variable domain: ETGVTQSPTHLIKTRGQQVTLRCSSQSGHNTVSWYQQALGQGPQFIFQYYREEENGRGNFPPRFSGLQFPNYSSELNVNALELDDSALYLCASSQSTDTQYFGPGTRLTVL.